Sequencing of this T cell receptor beta chain was carried out in a study of blood T cell repertoires in COVID-19. TCRdb keeps only in-frame clones here, not all; method: immunoSEQ multiplex PCR. The repertoire consists of 300,000 to 350,000 clones, with about 87% occurring once and the leading ten covering roughly a tenth. Sequencing was performed on peripheral blood. The clonotype comes from a man between 25 and 39 years old with COVID-19, enrolled during active disease.

CDR3 region: CASSLTGEVPTDTQYF. In DNA, the CDR3 is TGCGCCAGCAGCTTGACAGGGGAGGTTCCCACAGATACGCAGTATTTT. The chain recombines TRBV5-1 with TRBJ2-3; TRBD1 might be the D (7 bases). The V and J ends lost 1 base and 2 bases respectively, with 14 bases between them. The CDR3 is 16 residues long. Germline CDR1 reads SGHRS; CDR2 reads YFSETQ.